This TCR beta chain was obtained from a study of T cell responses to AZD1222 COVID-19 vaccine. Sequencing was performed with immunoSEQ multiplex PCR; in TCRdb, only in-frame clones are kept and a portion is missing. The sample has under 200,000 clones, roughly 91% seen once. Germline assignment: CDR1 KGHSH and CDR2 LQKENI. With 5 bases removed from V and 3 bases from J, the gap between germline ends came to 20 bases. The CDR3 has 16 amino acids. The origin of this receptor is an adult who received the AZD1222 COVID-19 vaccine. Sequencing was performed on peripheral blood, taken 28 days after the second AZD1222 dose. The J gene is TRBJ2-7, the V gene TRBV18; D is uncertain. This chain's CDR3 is CASSGPGRTTNYEQYF. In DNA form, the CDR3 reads TGTGCCAGCTCAGGACCCGGACGGACGACGAACTACGAGCAGTACTTC.